The 3 T cell receptor beta chains given below trace back to one sample, sequenced in a study of response to subunit inactivated influenza vaccine. TCRdb processed the RT-PCR reads anew with MiXCR; each CDR3 protein has one entry. The sample records about 800,000 distinct CDR3 sequences, approximately 21% being singletons. The material sequenced was PBMCs from blood, taken 5 to 6 days after vaccination. The receptors here all came from a man between 50 and 59 years old who received an inactivated influenza vaccine.

This clonotype was counted between two and nine times. V is TRBV29-1 and J is TRBJ2-7; D possibly corresponds to TRBD2 (5 bases). CDR1 is SQVTM, CDR2 ANQGSEA, per germline. V lost 0 bases and J 3 bases, leaving 9 bases between the germline ends. CDR3 length: 13 residues. The CDR3 spells CSVEDTGNYEQYF. The DNA of the CDR3 is TGCAGCGTTGAAGATACGGGGAACTACGAGCAGTACTTC.

The chain is built from TRBV7-2 and TRBJ2-7, with a tentative D call TRBD2 (6 bases). V was pared by 5 bases and J by 2 bases, with 13 bases between. The CDR3 is 14 amino acids. Germline V gene sequence: CDR1 SGHTA, CDR2 FQGNSA. CDR3 DNA: TGTGCCAGCAGCGTATACCGGGAGACCTACGAGCAGTACTTC. As protein: CASSVYRETYEQYF.

The V gene is TRBV4-3, the J gene TRBJ2-2, with 8 bases identical to TRBD1. After removal of 6 bases from V and 6 bases from J, the junction contained 6 bases not matched to a gene. Germline CDR1 reads LGHNA; CDR2 reads YSLEER. The CDR3 sequence is 14 residues long. CDR3 nucleotides: TGCGCCAGCAGTATAACAGGGGGTGCCGGGGAGCTGTTTTTT. Amino acids: CASSITGGAGELFF.